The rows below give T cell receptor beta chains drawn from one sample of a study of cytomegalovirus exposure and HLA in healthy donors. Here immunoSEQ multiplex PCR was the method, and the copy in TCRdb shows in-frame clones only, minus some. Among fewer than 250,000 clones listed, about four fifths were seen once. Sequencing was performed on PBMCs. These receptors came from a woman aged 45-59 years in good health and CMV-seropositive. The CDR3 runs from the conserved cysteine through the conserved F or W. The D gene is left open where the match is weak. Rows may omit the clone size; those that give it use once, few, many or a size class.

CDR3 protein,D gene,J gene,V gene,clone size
CASSLGGDYGYTF,.,TRBJ1-2,TRBV7-3,.
CSATIAYGYTF,.,TRBJ1-2,TRBV20-1,.
CASSYPGMMNTEAFF,.,TRBJ1-1,TRBV6-6,.
CSTEDRERREQYF,TRBD1,TRBJ2-7,TRBV7-9,.
CASSSGGKQETQYF,TRBD2,TRBJ2-5,TRBV5-1,.
CASSQDPPGQGNEQFF,TRBD1,TRBJ2-1,TRBV4-3,.
CASSLDRSNTEAFF,.,TRBJ1-1,TRBV7-3,.
CASSPGNEQYF,.,TRBJ2-7,TRBV7-6,.
CASSPGVSNTEAFF,.,TRBJ1-1,TRBV13,.
CASSVVGRGSYNEQFF,.,TRBJ2-1,TRBV7-9,.
CASSLGTNNEQFF,.,TRBJ2-1,TRBV7-7,.
CASSNRGLNTEAFF,TRBD1,TRBJ1-1,TRBV5-6,.
CASSYGTATEAFF,TRBD1,TRBJ1-1,TRBV7-8,few
CASSSTGTGGTDEQFF,TRBD1,TRBJ2-1,TRBV5-1,.
CASSGMTSGGSTDTQYF,TRBD2,TRBJ2-3,TRBV5-4,.
CASSYFRLSYGYTF,.,TRBJ1-2,TRBV6-5,.
CASTQPERTGNTIYF,.,TRBJ1-3,TRBV4-2,once
CASSTSSNTEAFF,.,TRBJ1-1,TRBV19,.
CASSLVGMEASYGYTF,.,TRBJ1-2,TRBV7-9,.
CASSLVGRSMNTEAFF,.,TRBJ1-1,TRBV7-2,.
CASSLGFTSGDPGEQFF,TRBD2,TRBJ2-1,TRBV13,.
CASIAPGGPGYGYTF,.,TRBJ1-2,TRBV28,once
CASRGAGGRGYTF,TRBD1,TRBJ1-2,TRBV27,.
CASSYGDSLKGNTIYF,.,TRBJ1-3,TRBV6-6,.
CASSSTGQGETQYF,.,TRBJ2-5,TRBV7-7,.
CASSLDNPYEQYF,.,TRBJ2-7,TRBV5-1,once
CASSSSGGGQPQHF,TRBD1,TRBJ1-5,TRBV18,.
CASSRGLYGSNTGELFF,.,TRBJ2-2,TRBV9,.
CSVLLSGGQETQYF,TRBD2,TRBJ2-5,TRBV29-1,.
CASSLDSSGANVLTF,.,TRBJ2-6,TRBV5-1,.
CASRLDRGTEAFF,TRBD1,TRBJ1-1,TRBV28,.
CSVEEGTAYQETQYF,.,TRBJ2-5,TRBV29-1,.
CASNLHGSTEPFF,.,TRBJ1-1,TRBV6-1,.
CASSPQGDTGELFF,.,TRBJ2-2,TRBV5-1,.
CASSQELGLAGGENTGELFF,TRBD2,TRBJ2-2,TRBV4-1,.
CASSSLTGELFF,.,TRBJ2-2,TRBV5-1,.
CASSLRGGGTEKLFF,.,TRBJ1-4,TRBV5-6,.